The sequence of this TCR beta chain was determined in a study of TIL therapy for anti-PD-1-resistant metastatic lung cancer. The wider study: Most patients had lung adenocarcinoma; a few tumors were EGFR-mutant, two ALK-rearranged; half smoked currently or formerly.

This CDR3 is built from 14 residues. Time point specified: pre-treatment sample, taken before nivolumab and TIL therapy. Enrollment ran from 2017 to early 2020. The immunoSEQ assay was v3. Profiling relied on immunoSEQ multiplex PCR, and the TCRdb table lists in-frame clones only, not all of them. The sample lists 40,000 to 60,000 clones, 79% occurring once. The sequence was obtained from a woman between 25 and 85 years old with non-small cell lung cancer. The material was blood, obtained at baseline. This chain joins TRBV21-1 and TRBJ2-5; the table's D call, TRBD2, has no DNA check behind it. TRBV21-1 has pseudogene status. DNA of the CDR3: TGTGCCAGCAGGCGTAGCTACGACCAAGAGACCCAGTACTTC. It specifies CASRRSYDQETQYF.